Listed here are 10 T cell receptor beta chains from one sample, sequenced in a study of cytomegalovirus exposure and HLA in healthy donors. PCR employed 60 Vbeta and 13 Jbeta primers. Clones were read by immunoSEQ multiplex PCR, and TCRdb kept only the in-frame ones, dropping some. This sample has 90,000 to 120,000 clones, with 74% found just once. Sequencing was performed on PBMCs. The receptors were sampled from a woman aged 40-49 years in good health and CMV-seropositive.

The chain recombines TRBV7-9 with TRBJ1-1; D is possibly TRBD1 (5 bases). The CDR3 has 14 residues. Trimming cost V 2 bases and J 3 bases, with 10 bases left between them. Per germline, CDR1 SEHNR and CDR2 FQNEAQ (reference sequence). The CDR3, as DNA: TGTGCCAGCAGCTTACAGGGTCGGTACACTGAAGCTTTCTTT. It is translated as CASSLQGRYTEAFF.

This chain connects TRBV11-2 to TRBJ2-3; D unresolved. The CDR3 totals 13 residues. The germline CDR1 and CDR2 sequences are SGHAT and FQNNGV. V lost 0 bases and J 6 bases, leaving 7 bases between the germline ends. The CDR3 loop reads CASSLDLLDTQYF. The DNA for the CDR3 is TGTGCCAGCAGCTTAGATCTTCTCGATACGCAGTATTTT.

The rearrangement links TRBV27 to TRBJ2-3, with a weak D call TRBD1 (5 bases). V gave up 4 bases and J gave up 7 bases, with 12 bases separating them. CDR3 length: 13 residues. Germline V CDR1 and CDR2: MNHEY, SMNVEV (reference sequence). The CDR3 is CASSSAWGYTQYF. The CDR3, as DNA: TGTGCCAGCAGTTCTGCCTGGGGCTATACGCAGTATTTT.

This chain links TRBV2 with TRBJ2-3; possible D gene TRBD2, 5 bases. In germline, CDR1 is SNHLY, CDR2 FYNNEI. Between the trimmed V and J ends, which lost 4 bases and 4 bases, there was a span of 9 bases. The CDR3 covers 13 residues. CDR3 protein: CASSANGADTQYF. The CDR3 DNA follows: TGTGCCAGCAGTGCAAACGGGGCAGATACGCAGTATTTT.

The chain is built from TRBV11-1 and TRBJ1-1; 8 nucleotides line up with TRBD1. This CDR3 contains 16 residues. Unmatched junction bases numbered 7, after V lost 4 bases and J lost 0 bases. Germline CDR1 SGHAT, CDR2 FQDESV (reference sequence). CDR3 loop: CASSSDRAVVNTEAFF. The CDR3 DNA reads TGTGCCAGCAGCTCGGACAGGGCGGTAGTGAACACTGAAGCTTTCTTT.

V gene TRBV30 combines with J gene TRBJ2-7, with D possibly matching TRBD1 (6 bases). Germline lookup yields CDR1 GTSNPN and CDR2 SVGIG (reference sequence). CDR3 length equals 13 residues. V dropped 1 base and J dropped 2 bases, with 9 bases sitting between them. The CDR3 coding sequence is TGTGCCTGGAGTGCGAGGACAGCCTACGAGCAGTACTTC. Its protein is CAWSARTAYEQYF.

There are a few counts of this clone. CDR3 in DNA: TGTGCCAGCAGCTTAGGCGCTAGCGGGGCGTACAATGAGCAGTTCTTC. It is translated as CASSLGASGAYNEQFF. The rearrangement uses TRBV7-2 and TRBJ2-1; TRBD2 agrees at 9 bases. V was pared by 1 base and J by 4 bases, with 5 bases of the junction left unmatched. CDR3 length: 16 residues. CDR1 SGHTA and CDR2 FQGNSA come from the germline V gene.

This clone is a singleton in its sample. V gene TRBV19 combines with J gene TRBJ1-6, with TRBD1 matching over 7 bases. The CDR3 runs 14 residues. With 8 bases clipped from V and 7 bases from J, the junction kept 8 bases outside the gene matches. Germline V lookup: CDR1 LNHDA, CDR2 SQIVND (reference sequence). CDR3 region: CASALTGDNSPLHF. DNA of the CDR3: TGTGCCAGTGCCCTCACAGGGGACAATTCACCCCTCCACTTT. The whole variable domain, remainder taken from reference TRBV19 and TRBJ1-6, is DGGITQSPKYLFRKEGQNVTLSCEQNLNHDAMYWYRQDPGQGLRLIYYSQIVNDFQKGDIAEGYSVSREKKESFPLTVTSAQKNPTAFYLCASALTGDNSPLHFGNGTRLTVT.

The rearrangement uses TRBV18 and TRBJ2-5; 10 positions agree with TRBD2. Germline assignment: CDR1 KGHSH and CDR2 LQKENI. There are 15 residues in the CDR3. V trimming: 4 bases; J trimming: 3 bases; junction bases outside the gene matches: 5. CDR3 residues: CASSLWSGGEETQYF. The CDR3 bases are TGTGCCAGCTCACTCTGGAGCGGGGGGGAAGAGACCCAGTACTTC.

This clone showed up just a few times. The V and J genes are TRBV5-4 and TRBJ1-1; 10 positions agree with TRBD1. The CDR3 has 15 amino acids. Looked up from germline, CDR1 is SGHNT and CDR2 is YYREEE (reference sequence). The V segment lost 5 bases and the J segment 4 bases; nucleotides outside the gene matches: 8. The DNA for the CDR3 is TGTGCCAGCAGTCTAGGACAGGGGGGCGGCACTGAAGCTTTCTTT. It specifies CASSLGQGGGTEAFF.